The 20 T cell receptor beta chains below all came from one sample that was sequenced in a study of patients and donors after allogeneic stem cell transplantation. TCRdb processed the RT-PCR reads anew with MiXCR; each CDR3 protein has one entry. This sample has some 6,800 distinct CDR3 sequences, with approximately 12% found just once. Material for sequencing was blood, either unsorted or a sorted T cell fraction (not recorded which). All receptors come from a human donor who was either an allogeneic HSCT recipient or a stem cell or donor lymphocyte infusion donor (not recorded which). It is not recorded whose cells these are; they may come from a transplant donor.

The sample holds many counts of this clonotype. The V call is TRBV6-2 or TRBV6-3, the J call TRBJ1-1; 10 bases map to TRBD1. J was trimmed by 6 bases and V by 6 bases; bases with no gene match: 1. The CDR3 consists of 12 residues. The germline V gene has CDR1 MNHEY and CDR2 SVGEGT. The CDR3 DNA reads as TGTGCCAGCAGCGGGACAGGGGCTGAAGCTTTCTTT. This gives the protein CASSGTGAEAFF.

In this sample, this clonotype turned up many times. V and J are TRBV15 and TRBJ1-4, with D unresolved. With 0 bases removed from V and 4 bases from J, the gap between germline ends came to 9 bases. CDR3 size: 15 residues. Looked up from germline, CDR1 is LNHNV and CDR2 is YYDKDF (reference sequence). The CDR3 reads CATSREVHLNEKLFF. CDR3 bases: TGTGCCACCAGCAGAGAAGTACATCTTAATGAAAAACTGTTTTTT. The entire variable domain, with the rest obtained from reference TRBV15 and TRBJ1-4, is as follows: DAMVIQNPRYQVTQFGKPVTLSCSQTLNHNVMYWYQQKSSQAPKLLFHYYDKDFNNEADTPDNFQSRRPNTSFCFLDIRSPGLGDTAMYLCATSREVHLNEKLFFGSGTQLSVL.

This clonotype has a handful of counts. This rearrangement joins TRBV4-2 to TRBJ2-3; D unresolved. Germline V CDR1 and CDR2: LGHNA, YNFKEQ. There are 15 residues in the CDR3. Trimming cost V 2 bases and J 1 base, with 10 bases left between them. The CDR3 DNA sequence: TGTGCCAGCAGCCAACCAGCTAAGGGCACAGATACGCAGTATTTT. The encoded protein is CASSQPAKGTDTQYF.

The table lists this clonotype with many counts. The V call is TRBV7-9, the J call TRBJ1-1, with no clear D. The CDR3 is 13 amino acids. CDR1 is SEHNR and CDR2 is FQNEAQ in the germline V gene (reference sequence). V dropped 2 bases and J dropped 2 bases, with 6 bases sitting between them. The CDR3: CASSLPGNTEAFF. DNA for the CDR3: TGTGCCAGCAGCTTACCGGGAAACACTGAAGCTTTCTTT.

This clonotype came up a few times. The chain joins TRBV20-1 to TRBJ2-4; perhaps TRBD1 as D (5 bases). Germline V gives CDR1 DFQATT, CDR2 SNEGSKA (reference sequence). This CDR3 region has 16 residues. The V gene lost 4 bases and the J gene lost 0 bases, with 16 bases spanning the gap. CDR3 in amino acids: CSATHSRELAKNIQYF. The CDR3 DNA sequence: TGCAGTGCTACCCATTCCAGGGAACTAGCCAAAAACATTCAGTACTTC.

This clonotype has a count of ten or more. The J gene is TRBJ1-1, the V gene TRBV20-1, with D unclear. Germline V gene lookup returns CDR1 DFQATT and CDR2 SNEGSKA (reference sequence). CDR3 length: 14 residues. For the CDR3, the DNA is TGCAGCCGTCGTTTAGTGGCAGTGAACACTGAAGCTTTCTTT. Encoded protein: CSRRLVAVNTEAFF.

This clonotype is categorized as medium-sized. The CDR3 bases are TGTGCCAGCCAAAAGCTATTCCCCGGCAATCAGCCCCAGCATTTT. Protein sequence: CASQKLFPGNQPQHF. The J gene is TRBJ1-5, the V gene TRBV6-2 or TRBV6-3; no firm D call. The CDR3 is 15 residues long. CDR1 is MNHEY and CDR2 is SVGEGT in the germline V gene. V was clipped by 8 bases and J by 2 bases, with 16 bases between them.

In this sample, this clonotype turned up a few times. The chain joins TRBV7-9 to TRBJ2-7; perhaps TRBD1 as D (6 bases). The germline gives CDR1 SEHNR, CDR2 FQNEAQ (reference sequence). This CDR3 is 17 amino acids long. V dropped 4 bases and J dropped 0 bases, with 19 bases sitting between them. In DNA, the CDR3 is TGTGCCAGCAGCTATGTCCCCCGGGACATAGACTCCTACGAGCAGTACTTC. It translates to CASSYVPRDIDSYEQYF.

The CDR3: CASSVGQGAPVIYGYTF. The CDR3 DNA sequence: TGTGCCAGCAGCGTAGGACAGGGGGCGCCTGTTATCTATGGCTACACCTTC. The chain is built from TRBV7-8 and TRBJ1-2; TRBD1 agrees at 11 bases. V was clipped by 5 bases and J by 4 bases; unmatched bases: 12. Germline lookup yields CDR1 SGHVS and CDR2 FQNEAQ. The CDR3 extends over 17 amino acids.

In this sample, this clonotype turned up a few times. The CDR3 protein is CASSPSGGEYEQYF. CDR3 in DNA: TGTGCCAGCAGCCCCTCAGGGGGGGAGTACGAGCAGTACTTC. This chain joins TRBV7-2 and TRBJ2-7, with D perhaps being TRBD1 or TRBD2 (7 bases each). V lost 5 bases and J lost 4, with 15 bases in between. The germline gives CDR1 SGHTA, CDR2 FQGNSA. The CDR3 length is 14 residues.

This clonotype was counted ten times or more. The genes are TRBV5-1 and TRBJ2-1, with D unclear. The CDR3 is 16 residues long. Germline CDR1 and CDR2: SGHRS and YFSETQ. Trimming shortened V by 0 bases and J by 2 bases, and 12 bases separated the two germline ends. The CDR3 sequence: CASSLDGGGPYNEQFF. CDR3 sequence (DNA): TGCGCCAGCAGCTTGGATGGTGGCGGTCCCTACAATGAGCAGTTCTTC.

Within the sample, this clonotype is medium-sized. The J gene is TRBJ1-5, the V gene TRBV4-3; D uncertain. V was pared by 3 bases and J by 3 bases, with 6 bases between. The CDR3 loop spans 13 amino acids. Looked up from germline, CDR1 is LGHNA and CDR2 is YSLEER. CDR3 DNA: TGCGCCAGCAGCCAGTGGAACAATCAGCCCCAGCATTTT. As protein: CASSQWNNQPQHF.

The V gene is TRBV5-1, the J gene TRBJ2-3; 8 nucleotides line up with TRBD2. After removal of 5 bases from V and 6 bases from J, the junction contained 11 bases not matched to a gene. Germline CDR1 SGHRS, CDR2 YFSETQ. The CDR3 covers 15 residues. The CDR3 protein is CASRLELAVRDTQYF. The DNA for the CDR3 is TGCGCCAGCAGACTAGAACTAGCGGTCCGGGATACGCAGTATTTT.

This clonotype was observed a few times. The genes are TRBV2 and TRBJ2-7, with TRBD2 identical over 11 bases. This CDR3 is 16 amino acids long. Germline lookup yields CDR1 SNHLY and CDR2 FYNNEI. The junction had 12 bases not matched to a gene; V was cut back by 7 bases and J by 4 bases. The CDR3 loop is CASKTRPLAGEYEQYV. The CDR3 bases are TGTGCCAGCAAGACCCGCCCACTAGCGGGGGAATACGAGCAGTACGTC.

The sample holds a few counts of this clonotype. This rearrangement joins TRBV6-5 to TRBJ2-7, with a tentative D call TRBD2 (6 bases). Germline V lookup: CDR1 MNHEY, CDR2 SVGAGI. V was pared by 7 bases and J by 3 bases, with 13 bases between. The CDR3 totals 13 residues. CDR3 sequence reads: CASKEGGHYEQYF. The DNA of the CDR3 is TGTGCCAGCAAAGAGGGAGGTCACTACGAGCAGTACTTC.

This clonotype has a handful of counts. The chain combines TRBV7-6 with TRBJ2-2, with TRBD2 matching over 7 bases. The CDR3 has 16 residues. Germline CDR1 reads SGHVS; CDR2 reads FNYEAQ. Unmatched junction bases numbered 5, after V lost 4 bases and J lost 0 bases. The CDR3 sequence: CASSSGRLANTGELFF. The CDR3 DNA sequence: TGTGCCAGCAGCTCCGGGAGGCTTGCGAACACCGGGGAGCTGTTTTTT.

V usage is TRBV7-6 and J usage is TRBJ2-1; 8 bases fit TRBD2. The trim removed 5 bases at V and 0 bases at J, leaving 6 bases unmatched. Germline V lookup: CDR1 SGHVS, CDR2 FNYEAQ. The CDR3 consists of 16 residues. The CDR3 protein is CASSAGGRSSYNEQFF. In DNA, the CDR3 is TGTGCCAGCAGCGCGGGGGGACGTAGCTCCTACAATGAGCAGTTCTTC.

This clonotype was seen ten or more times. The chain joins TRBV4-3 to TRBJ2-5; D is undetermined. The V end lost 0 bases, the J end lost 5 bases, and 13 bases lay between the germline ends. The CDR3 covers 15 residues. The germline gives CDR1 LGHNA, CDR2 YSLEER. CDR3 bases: TGCGCCAGCAGCCAAGAGCGGAACCCGGCTGAGACCCAGTACTTC. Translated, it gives CASSQERNPAETQYF.

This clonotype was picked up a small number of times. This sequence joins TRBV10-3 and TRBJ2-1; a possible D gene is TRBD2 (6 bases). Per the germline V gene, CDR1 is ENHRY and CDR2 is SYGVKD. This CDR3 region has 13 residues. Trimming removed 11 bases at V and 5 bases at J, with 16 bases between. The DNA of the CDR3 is TGTGCCGTCCAGACTAGGGAGGACAATGAGCAGTTCTTC. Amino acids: CAVQTREDNEQFF.

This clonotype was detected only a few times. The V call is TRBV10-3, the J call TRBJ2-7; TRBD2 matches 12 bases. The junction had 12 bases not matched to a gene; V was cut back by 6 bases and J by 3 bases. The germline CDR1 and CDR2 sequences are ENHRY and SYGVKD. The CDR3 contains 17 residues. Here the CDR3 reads CAIRRTSGTNHHYEQYF. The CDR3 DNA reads TGTGCCATCAGAAGGACTAGCGGGACCAACCATCACTACGAGCAGTACTTC.